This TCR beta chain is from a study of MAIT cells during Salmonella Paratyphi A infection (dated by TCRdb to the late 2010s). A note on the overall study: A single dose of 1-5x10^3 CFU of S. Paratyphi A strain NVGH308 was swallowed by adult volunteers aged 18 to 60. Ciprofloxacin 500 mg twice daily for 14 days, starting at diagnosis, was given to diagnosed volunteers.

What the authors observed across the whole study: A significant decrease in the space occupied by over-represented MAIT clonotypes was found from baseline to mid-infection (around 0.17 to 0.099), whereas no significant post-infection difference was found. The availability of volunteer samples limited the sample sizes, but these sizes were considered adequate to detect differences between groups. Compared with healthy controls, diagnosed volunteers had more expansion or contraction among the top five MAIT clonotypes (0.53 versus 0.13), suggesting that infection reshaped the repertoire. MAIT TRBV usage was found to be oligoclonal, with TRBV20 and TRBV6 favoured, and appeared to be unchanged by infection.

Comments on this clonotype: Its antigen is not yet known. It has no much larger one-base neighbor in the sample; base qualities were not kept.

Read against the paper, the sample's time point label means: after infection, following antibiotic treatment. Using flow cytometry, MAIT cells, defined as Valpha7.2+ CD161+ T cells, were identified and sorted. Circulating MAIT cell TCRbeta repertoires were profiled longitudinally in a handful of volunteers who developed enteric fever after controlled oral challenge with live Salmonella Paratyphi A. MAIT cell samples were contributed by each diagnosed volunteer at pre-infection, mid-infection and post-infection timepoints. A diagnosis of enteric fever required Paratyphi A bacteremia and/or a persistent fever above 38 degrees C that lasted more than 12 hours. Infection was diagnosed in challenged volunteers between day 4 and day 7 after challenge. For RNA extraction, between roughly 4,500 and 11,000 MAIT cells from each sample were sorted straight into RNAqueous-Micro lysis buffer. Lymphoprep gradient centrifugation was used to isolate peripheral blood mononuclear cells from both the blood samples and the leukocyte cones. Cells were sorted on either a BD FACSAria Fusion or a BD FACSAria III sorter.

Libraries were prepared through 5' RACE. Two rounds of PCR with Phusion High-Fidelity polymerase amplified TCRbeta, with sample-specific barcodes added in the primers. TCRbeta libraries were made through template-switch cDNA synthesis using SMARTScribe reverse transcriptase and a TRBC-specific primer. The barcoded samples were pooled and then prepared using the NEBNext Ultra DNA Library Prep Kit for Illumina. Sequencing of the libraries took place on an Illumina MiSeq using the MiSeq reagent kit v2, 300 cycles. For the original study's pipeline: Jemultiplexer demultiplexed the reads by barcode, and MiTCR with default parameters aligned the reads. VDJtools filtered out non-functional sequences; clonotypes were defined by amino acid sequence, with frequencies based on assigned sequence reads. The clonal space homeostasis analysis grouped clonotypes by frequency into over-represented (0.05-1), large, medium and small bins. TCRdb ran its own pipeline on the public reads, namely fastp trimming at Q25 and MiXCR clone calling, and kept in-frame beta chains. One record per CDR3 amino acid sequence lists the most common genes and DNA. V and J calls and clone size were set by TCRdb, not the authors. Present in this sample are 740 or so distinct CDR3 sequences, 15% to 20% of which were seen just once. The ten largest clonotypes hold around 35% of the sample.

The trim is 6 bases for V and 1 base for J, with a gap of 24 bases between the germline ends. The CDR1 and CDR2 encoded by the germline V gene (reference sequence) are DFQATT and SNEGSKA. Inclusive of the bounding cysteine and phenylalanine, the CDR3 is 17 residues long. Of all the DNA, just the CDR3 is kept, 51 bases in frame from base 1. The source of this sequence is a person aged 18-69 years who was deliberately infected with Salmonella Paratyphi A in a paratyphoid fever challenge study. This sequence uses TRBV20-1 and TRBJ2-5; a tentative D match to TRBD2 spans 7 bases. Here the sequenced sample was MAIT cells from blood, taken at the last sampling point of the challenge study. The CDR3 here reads CSAKGGMPGGPQETQYF. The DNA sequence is TGCAGTGCGAAGGGGGGGATGCCGGGAGGACCCCAAGAGACCCAGTACTTC.